One and the same sample provided the 12 T cell receptor beta chains below, sequenced in a study of OX40 agonist ivuxolimab in advanced cancers. The repertoire was sequenced with immunoSEQ multiplex PCR; TCRdb's copy has only in-frame clones and lacks some. The profile shows about 110,000 clones, under 95% of them singletons. The material was CD4+ or CD8+ T cells sorted from blood, obtained in a trial of the OX40 agonist ivuxolimab. The origin of the receptors is an adult with an advanced solid tumor such as melanoma, head and neck, liver or kidney cancer.

This chain connects TRBV19 to TRBJ2-5; D ambiguous. Germline CDR1 reads LNHDA; CDR2 reads SQIVND (reference sequence). Trimming removed 0 bases at V and 0 bases at J, with 8 bases between. The CDR3 sequence is 15 residues long. CDR3 sequence reads: CASSIDRRHQETQYF. CDR3 coding DNA: TGTGCCAGTAGTATAGACAGAAGGCACCAAGAGACCCAGTACTTC.

This rearrangement joins TRBV5-4 to TRBJ2-1; 13 nucleotides line up with TRBD2. The CDR3 contains 16 residues. The germline gives CDR1 SGHNT, CDR2 YYREEE (reference sequence). With 0 bases clipped from V and 8 bases from J, the junction kept 5 bases outside the gene matches. The CDR3 DNA reads TGTGCCAGCAGCTTGGGTACTAGCGGGGGGGCCCATGAGCAGTTCTTC. It translates to CASSLGTSGGAHEQFF.

The chain joins TRBV30 to TRBJ1-1; D is unclear. Trimming left V 4 bases short and J 3 bases short, with 18 bases between. The CDR3 length is 15 residues. Germline values: CDR1 GTSNPN, CDR2 SVGIG (reference sequence). This CDR3 is CAWNPTGLIDTEAFF. CDR3 DNA: TGTGCCTGGAACCCGACCGGACTGATCGACACTGAAGCTTTCTTT. Full variable domain (outside the CDR3, taken from reference TRBV30 and TRBJ1-1): SQTIHQWPATLVQPVGSPLSLECTVEGTSNPNLYWYRQAAGRGLQLLFYSVGIGQISSEVPQNLSASRPQDRQFILSSKKLLLSDSGFYLCAWNPTGLIDTEAFFGQGTRLTVV.

The chain combines TRBV19 with TRBJ2-7; either TRBD1 or TRBD2 may supply D (5 bases each). This CDR3 contains 13 residues. Germline lookup yields CDR1 LNHDA and CDR2 SQIVND (reference sequence). The V end lost 1 base, the J end lost 6 bases, and 10 bases lay between the germline ends. The CDR3 region has the DNA TGTGCCAGTAGTATAGGGACACGGGGCGAGCAGTACTTC. This translates into CASSIGTRGEQYF. Together with reference TRBV19 and TRBJ2-7, the CDR3 gives the full variable domain: DGGITQSPKYLFRKEGQNVTLSCEQNLNHDAMYWYRQDPGQGLRLIYYSQIVNDFQKGDIAEGYSVSREKKESFPLTVTSAQKNPTAFYLCASSIGTRGEQYFGPGTRLTVT.

CDR3 nucleotides: TGTGCCAGCAGCTCCCGACTAGCGGGACCCTACGAGCAGTACTTC. Translation gives CASSSRLAGPYEQYF. This sequence joins TRBV5-4 and TRBJ2-7; 11 nucleotides agree with TRBD2. CDR1 and CDR2 from the germline V gene are SGHNT and YYREEE (reference sequence). The CDR3 runs 15 residues. The V gene end was trimmed by 3 bases and the J gene end by 2 bases; junction bases not matched to a gene: 4.

The gene calls are TRBV9 and TRBJ2-1; 11 bases agree with TRBD2. Per germline, CDR1 SGDLS and CDR2 YYNGEE. This CDR3 is 15 amino acids long. V dropped 4 bases and J dropped 8; count of bases not matched to a gene: 8. CDR3 in amino acids: CASSPTSGSSYEQFF. The CDR3 region has the DNA TGTGCCAGCAGCCCCACTAGCGGGAGTAGCTATGAGCAGTTCTTC. The full variable domain, with the rest looked up from reference TRBV9 and TRBJ2-1, is DSGVTQTPKHLITATGQRVTLRCSPRSGDLSVYWYQQSLDQGLQFLIQYYNGEERAKGNILERFSAQQFPDLHSELNLSSLELGDSALYFCASSPTSGSSYEQFFGPGTRLTVL.

This chain uses TRBV7-9 with TRBJ2-7; TRBD2 matches 14 bases. This CDR3 has 16 residues. Germline CDR1 reads SEHNR; CDR2 reads FQNEAQ (reference sequence). Germline trimming cut 5 bases from V and 2 bases from J; bases unmatched to any gene: 5. Here the CDR3 DNA reads TGTGCCAGCAGCCCGTTGGGACTAGCGGGAGCCTACGAGCAGTACTTC. Amino acid sequence: CASSPLGLAGAYEQYF.

The chain employs TRBV28 and TRBJ2-1, with D hard to call. V was shortened by 5 bases and J by 8 bases, with 16 bases between the two germline ends. CDR3 length equals 14 residues. Per the germline V gene, CDR1 is MDHEN and CDR2 is SYDVKM. The CDR3: CASSPPGRLYEQFF. CDR3 in DNA: TGTGCCAGCAGTCCGCCCGGCCGGTTATATGAGCAGTTCTTC.

This chain joins TRBV7-9 and TRBJ2-2; TRBD1 matches 8 bases. CDR3 length: 14 residues. CDR1 is SEHNR and CDR2 is FQNEAQ in the germline V gene (reference sequence). The V and J ends lost 5 bases and 7 bases, in that order; junction bases with no gene match: 6. CDR3 sequence: CASSPGQGYGELFF. Here the CDR3 DNA reads TGTGCCAGCAGCCCCGGACAGGGTTACGGGGAGCTGTTTTTT.

The gene calls are TRBV7-2 and TRBJ2-1; D is unclear. Germline loops: CDR1 SGHTA, CDR2 FQGNSA. V lost 2 bases, J lost 9 bases, and 5 bases lay in between. The CDR3 has 11 amino acids. This CDR3 reads CASSLRVEQFF. CDR3 sequence (DNA): TGTGCCAGCAGCTTACGGGTTGAGCAGTTCTTC.

This clone was recorded only once. The J gene is TRBJ2-3, the V gene TRBV5-5; D tentatively fits TRBD1 or TRBD2 (5 bases each). The ends were cut back, 1 base at V and 1 base at J, with 16 bases in the middle. The V gene's germline CDR1 is SGHKS and CDR2 YYEKEE (reference sequence). CDR3 length: 17 amino acids. The CDR3 DNA reads TGTGCCAGCAGCTTGACTGTCCGGGGCGCGGGCACAGATACGCAGTATTTT. Amino acid sequence: CASSLTVRGAGTDTQYF.

The chain uses TRBV30 and TRBJ1-4; TRBD1 might be the D (6 bases). The CDR3 spans 14 residues. Trimming left V 8 bases short and J 8 bases short, with 21 bases between. Germline loops: CDR1 GTSNPN, CDR2 SVGIG (reference sequence). The CDR3 DNA is TGTGCCGCCCAACAAACATCAAGGGGGGAAAAACTGTTTTTT. Translating it yields CAAQQTSRGEKLFF.